This T cell receptor beta chain was profiled in a study of OX40 agonist ivuxolimab in advanced cancers. This clone was picked up a small number of times. Assay used: immunoSEQ multiplex PCR; TCRdb lists only in-frame clones, some missing. The data show around 61,000 clones, approximately 84% seen once. With 6 bases removed from V and 5 bases from J, the gap between germline ends came to 14 bases. The CDR3 runs 14 residues. Germline V gene lookup returns CDR1 SNHLY and CDR2 FYNNEI. The receptor's source is an adult with an advanced solid tumor such as melanoma, head and neck, liver or kidney cancer. This material consisted of CD4+ or CD8+ T cells sorted from blood, taken in a trial of the OX40 agonist ivuxolimab. The chain has TRBV2 and TRBJ1-5; D not resolved. DNA of the CDR3: TGTGCCAGCAGCGGATCCGCTGGCTATCAGCCCCAGCATTTT. It yields the protein CASSGSAGYQPQHF. Full variable domain (missing parts from reference TRBV2 and TRBJ1-5): EPEVTQTPSHQVTQMGQEVILRCVPISNHLYFYWYRQILGQKVEFLVSFYNNEISEKSEIFDDQFSVERPDGSNFTLKIRSTKLEDSAMYFCASSGSAGYQPQHFGDGTRLSIL.